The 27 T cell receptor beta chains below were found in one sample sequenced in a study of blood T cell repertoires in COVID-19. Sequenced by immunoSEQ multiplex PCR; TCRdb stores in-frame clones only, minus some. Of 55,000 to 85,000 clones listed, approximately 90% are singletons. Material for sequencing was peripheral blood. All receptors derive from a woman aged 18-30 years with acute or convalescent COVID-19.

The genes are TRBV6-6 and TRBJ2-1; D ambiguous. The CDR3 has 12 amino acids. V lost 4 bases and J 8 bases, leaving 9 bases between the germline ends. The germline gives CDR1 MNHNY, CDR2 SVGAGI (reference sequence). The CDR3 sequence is CASSSRRDEQFF. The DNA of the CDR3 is TGTGCCAGCAGTTCTCGTCGAGATGAGCAGTTCTTC.

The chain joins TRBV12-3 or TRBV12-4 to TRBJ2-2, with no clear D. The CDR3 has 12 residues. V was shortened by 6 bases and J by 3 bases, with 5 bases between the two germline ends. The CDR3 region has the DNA TGTGCCAGCAGCCCTGACACCGGGGAGCTGTTTTTT. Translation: CASSPDTGELFF.

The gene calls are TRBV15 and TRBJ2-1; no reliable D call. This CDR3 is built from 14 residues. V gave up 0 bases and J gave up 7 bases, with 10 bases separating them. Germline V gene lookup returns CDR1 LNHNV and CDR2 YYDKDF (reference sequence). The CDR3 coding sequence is TGTGCCACCAGCAGAGATATATCGGTAAATGAGCAGTTCTTC. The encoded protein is CATSRDISVNEQFF. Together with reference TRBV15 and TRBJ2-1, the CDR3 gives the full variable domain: DAMVIQNPRYQVTQFGKPVTLSCSQTLNHNVMYWYQQKSSQAPKLLFHYYDKDFNNEADTPDNFQSRRPNTSFCFLDIRSPGLGDTAMYLCATSRDISVNEQFFGPGTRLTVL.

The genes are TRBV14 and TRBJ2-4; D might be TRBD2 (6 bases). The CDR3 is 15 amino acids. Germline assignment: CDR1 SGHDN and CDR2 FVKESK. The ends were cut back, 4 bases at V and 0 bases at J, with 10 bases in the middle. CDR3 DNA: TGTGCCAGCAGCCCTGGGGGACTAGCCAAAAACATTCAGTACTTC. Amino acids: CASSPGGLAKNIQYF.

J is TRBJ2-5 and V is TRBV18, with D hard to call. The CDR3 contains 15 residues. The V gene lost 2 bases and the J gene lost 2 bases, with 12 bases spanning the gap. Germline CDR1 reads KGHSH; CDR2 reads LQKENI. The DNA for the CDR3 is TGTGCCAGCTCACCAACCGTGGCCAGACAAGAGACCCAGTACTTC. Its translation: CASSPTVARQETQYF.

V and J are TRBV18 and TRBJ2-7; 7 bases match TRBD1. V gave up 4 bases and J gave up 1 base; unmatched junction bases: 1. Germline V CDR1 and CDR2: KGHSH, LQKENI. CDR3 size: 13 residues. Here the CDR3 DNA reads TGTGCCAGCTCACTGGGACAGTCCTACGAGCAGTACTTC. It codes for CASSLGQSYEQYF. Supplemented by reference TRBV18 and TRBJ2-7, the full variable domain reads NAGVMQNPRHLVRRRGQEARLRCSPMKGHSHVYWYRQLPEEGLKFMVYLQKENIIDESGMPKERFSAEFPKEGPSILRIQQVVRGDSAAYFCASSLGQSYEQYFGPGTRLTVT.

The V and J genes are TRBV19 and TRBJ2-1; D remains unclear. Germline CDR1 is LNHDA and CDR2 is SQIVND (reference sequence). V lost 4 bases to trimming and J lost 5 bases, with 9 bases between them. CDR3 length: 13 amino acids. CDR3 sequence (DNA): TGTGCCAGTAGTAGGCGGTCGAACAATGAGCAGTTCTTC. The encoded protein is CASSRRSNNEQFF. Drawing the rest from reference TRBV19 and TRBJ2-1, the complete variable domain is DGGITQSPKYLFRKEGQNVTLSCEQNLNHDAMYWYRQDPGQGLRLIYYSQIVNDFQKGDIAEGYSVSREKKESFPLTVTSAQKNPTAFYLCASSRRSNNEQFFGPGTRLTVL.

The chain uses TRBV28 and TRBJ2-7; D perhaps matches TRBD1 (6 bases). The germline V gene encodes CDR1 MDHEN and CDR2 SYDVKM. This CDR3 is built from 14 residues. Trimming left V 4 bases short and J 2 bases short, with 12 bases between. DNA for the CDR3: TGTGCCAGCAGTTACCGACAGGCTCCCTACGAGCAGTACTTC. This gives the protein CASSYRQAPYEQYF.

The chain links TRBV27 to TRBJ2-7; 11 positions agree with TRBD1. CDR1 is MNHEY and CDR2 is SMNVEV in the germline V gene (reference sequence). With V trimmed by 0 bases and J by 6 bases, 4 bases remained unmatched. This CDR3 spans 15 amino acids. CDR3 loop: CASSLSLGQGVEQYF. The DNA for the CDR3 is TGTGCCAGCAGTTTATCCCTGGGACAGGGGGTCGAGCAGTACTTC.

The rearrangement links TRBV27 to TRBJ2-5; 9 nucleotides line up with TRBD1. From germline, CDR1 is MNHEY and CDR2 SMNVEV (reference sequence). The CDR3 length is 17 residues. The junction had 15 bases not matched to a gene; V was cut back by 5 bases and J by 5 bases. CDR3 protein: CASSKSPGTGFVETQYF. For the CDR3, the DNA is TGTGCCAGCAGTAAATCGCCCGGGACAGGGTTTGTCGAGACCCAGTACTTC.

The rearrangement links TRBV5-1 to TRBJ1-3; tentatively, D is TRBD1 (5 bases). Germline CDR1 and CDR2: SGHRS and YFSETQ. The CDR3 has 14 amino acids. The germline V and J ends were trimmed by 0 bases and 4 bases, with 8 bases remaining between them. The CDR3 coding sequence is TGCGCCAGCAGCTTGGGGCAGGGAGGAAACACCATATATTTT. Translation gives CASSLGQGGNTIYF.

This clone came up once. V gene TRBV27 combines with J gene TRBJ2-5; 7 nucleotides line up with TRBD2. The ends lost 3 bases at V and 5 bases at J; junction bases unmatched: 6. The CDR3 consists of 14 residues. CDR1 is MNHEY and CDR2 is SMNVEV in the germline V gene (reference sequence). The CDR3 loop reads CASSLTSFPETQYF. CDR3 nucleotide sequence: TGTGCCAGCAGTTTGACTAGCTTCCCGGAGACCCAGTACTTC.

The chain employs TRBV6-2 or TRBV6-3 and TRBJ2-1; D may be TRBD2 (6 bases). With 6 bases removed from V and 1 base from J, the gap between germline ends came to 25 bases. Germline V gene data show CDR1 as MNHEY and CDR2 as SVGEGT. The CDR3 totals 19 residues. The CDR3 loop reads CASSGGTASKVLSYNEQFF. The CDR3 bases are TGTGCCAGCAGCGGAGGGACTGCCTCTAAAGTGCTTTCCTACAATGAGCAGTTCTTC.

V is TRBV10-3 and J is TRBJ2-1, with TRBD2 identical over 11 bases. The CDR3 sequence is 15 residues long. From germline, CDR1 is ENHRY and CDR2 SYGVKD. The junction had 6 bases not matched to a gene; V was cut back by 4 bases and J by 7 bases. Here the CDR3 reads CAISVAGGPVNEQFF. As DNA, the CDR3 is TGTGCCATCAGTGTAGCGGGAGGGCCGGTGAATGAGCAGTTCTTC.

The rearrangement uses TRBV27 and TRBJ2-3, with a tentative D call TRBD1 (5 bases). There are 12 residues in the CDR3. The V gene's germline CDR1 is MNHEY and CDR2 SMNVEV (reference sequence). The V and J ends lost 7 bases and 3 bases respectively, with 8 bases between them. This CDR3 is CASKGWTDTQYF. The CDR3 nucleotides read TGTGCCAGCAAGGGGTGGACAGATACGCAGTATTTT.

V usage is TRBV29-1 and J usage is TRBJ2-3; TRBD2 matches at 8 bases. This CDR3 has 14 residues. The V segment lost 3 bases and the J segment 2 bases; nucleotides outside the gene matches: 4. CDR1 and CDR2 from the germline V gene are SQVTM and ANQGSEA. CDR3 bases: TGCAGCGTTGACGGGGGGGGGACCACAGATACGCAGTATTTT. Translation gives CSVDGGGTTDTQYF.

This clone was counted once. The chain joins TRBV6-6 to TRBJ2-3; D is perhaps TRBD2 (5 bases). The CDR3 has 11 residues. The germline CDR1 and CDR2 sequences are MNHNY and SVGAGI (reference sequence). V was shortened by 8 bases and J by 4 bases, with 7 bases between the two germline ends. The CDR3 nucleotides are TGTGCCAGCTTCGGGGCAGATACGCAGTATTTT. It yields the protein CASFGADTQYF.

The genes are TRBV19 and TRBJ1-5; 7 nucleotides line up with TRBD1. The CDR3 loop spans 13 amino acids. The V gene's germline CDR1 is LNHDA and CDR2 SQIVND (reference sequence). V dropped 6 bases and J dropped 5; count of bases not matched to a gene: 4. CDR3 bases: TGTGCCAGTAGGGGACAGAAATATCAGCCCCAGCATTTT. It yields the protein CASRGQKYQPQHF.

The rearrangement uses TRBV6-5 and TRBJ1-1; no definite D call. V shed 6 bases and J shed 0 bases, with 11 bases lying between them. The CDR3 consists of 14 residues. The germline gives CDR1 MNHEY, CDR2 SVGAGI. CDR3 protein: CASRILIMNTEAFF. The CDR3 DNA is TGTGCCAGCAGGATCCTAATAATGAACACTGAAGCTTTCTTT.

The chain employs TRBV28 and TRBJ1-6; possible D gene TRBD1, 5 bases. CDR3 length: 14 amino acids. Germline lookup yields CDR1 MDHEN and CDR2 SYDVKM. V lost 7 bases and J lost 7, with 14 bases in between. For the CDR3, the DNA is TGTGCCAGCACCATGAGCAGGGTGAATTCACCCCTCCACTTT. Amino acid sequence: CASTMSRVNSPLHF. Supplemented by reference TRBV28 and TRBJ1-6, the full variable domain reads DVKVTQSSRYLVKRTGEKVFLECVQDMDHENMFWYRQDPGLGLRLIYFSYDVKMKEKGDIPEGYSVSREKKERFSLILESASTNQTSMYLCASTMSRVNSPLHFGNGTRLTVT.

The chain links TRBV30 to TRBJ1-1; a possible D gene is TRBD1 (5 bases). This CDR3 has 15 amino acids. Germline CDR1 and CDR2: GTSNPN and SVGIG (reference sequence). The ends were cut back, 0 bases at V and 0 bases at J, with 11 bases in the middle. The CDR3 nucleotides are TGTGCCTGGAGTGTCGGCGGGGCCCTGAACACTGAAGCTTTCTTT. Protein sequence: CAWSVGGALNTEAFF.

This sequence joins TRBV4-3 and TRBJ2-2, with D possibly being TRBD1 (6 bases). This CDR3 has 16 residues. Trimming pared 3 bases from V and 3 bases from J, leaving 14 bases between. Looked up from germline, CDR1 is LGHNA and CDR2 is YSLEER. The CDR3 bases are TGCGCCAGCAGCCATTCTCGGACAGTGTACACCGGGGAGCTGTTTTTT. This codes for CASSHSRTVYTGELFF.

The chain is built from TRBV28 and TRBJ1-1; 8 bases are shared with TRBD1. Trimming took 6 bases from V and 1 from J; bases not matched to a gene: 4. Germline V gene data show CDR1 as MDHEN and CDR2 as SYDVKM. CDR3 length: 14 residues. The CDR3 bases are TGTGCCAGCAGGGAAACAGGGGGGAACACTGAAGCTTTCTTT. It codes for CASRETGGNTEAFF.

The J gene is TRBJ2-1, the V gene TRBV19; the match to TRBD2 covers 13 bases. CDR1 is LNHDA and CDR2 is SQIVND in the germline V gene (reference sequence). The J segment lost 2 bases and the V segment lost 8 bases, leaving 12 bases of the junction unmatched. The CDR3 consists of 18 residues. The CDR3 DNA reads TGTGCCAGTGCCTCGGGACTAGCGGGGACCGCCCCCTACAATGAGCAGTTCTTC. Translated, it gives CASASGLAGTAPYNEQFF.

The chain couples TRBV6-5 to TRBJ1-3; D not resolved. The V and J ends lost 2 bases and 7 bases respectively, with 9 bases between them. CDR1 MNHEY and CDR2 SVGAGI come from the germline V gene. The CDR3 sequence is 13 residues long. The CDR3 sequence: CASSYDSGNTIYF. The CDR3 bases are TGTGCCAGCAGTTACGATAGCGGCAACACCATATATTTT.

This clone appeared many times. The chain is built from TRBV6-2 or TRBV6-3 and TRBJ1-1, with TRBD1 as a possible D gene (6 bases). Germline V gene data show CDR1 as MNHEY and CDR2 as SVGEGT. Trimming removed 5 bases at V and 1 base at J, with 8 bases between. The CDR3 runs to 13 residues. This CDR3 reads CASSQGTNTEAFF. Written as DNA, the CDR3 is TGTGCCAGCAGTCAGGGGACGAACACTGAAGCTTTCTTT.

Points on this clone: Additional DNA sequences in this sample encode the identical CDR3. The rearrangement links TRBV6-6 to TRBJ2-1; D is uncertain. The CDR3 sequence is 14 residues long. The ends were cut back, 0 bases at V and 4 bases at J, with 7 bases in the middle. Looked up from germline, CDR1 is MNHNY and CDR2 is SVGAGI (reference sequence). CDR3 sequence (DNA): TGTGCCAGCAGTTACTCTCGGGTTTACAATGAGCAGTTCTTC. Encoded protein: CASSYSRVYNEQFF.